This T cell receptor (beta chain) was captured in a study of blood T cell repertoires in COVID-19. This clone was counted only a few times. Method: immunoSEQ multiplex PCR; TCRdb's copy keeps in-frame clones and lacks some. The table includes about 87,000 clones, 75% to 90% detected once. This CDR3 region has 15 residues. V shed 5 bases and J shed 4 bases, with 15 bases lying between them. In germline, CDR1 is SGHVS, CDR2 FNYEAQ. Sequences were obtained from peripheral blood. The source is a woman of 80 years or more with active or convalescent COVID-19. This sequence joins TRBV7-6 and TRBJ2-1; D is perhaps TRBD2 (5 bases). The CDR3 coding sequence is TGTGCCAGCAGCCGGAGGACGCGATCATACAATGAGCAGTTCTTC. It yields the protein CASSRRTRSYNEQFF.